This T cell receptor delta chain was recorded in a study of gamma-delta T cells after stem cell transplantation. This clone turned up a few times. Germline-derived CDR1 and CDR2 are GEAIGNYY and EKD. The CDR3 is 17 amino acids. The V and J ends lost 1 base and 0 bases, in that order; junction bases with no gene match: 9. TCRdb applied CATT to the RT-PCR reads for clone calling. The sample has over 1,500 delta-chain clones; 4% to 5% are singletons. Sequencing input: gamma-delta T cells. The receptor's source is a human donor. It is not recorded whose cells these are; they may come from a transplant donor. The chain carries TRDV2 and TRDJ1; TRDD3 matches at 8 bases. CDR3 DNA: TGTGCCTGTGACACACTGGGGGCTCGACTATACACCGATAAACTCATCTTT. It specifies CACDTLGARLYTDKLIF.